These T cell receptor beta chains were read from a single sample in a study of OX40 agonist ivuxolimab in advanced cancers. Sequencing used immunoSEQ multiplex PCR; TCRdb keeps in-frame clones, though not all of them. The sample gives tens of thousands of clones, roughly 90% of which show up once; approximately 1.3% is in the top ten. The material was CD4+ or CD8+ T cells sorted from blood, obtained in a trial of the OX40 agonist ivuxolimab. The receptor set was obtained from an adult with an advanced solid tumor such as melanoma, head and neck, liver or kidney cancer. The conserved cysteine and the conserved F or W are not part of the CDR3 here. D genes are given only for firm matches.

V	D	J	CDR3
TRBV10-3	NA	TRBJ1-3	AISDSSGKGNTIY
TRBV6-1	NA	TRBJ2-6	ASRSEGAGANVLT
TRBV7-6	NA	TRBJ1-4	ASSSRRGWVEKLF
TRBV6-1	NA	TRBJ1-3	ASKGLSFSGNTIY
TRBV6-6	NA	TRBJ2-7	ASSRGYEQY
TRBV18	NA	TRBJ2-5	ASSPRSGLETQY
TRBV19	NA	TRBJ2-3	ASSIRGLNTDTQY
TRBV6-5	NA	TRBJ1-3	ASSYGPGNTIY
TRBV18	TRBD1	TRBJ2-5	ASSPTGDQETQY
TRBV5-1	TRBD1	TRBJ2-3	ASRHVRQGLLDTQY
TRBV4-1	TRBD2	TRBJ2-7	ASSQALKLAGGEQY
TRBV27	NA	TRBJ1-5	ASRRGGNQPQH
TRBV5-6	NA	TRBJ2-7	ASSFFGQTSYEQY
TRBV7-9	NA	TRBJ2-5	ASSSQGSLEETQY
TRBV6-1	NA	TRBJ1-5	ASTRQDYQPQH
TRBV5-1	TRBD1	TRBJ2-1	ASSSSGTEYNEQF
TRBV6-5	NA	TRBJ2-1	ASSNHGGGAQEQF
TRBV11-2	TRBD2	TRBJ2-7	ASSSLAGGAGEQY
TRBV11-2	TRBD1	TRBJ2-3	ASSLERTGTKDTQY
TRBV6-1	NA	TRBJ2-4	ASSEGKWGAKNIQY
TRBV14	NA	TRBJ1-2	ASSPTQRVNYGYT
TRBV4-2	NA	TRBJ2-1	ASSQDPREVYNEQF
TRBV7-3	NA	TRBJ1-1	ASSSGRATEAF
TRBV14	TRBD2	TRBJ2-1	ASSPPSGTNYNEQF
TRBV7-9	NA	TRBJ2-3	ASSLEGSTDTQY
TRBV6-5	NA	TRBJ1-2	ASSTDSYGYT
TRBV27	TRBD2	TRBJ2-2	ASSLGLAGGGTGELF
TRBV2	NA	TRBJ1-2	ASSEDRRYGYT
TRBV30	NA	TRBJ2-2	AWSVQRTGELF
TRBV5-4	NA	TRBJ2-7	ASSLGTQYEQY
TRBV18	NA	NA	ASSPPTAPGYEQY
TRBV10-3	NA	TRBJ1-5	AISEGGDQPQH
TRBV12-2	NA	TRBJ1-6	ASRFLQGLFFFNNSPLH
TRBV19	NA	TRBJ2-1	ASSISGIANEQF
TRBV5-4	TRBD2	TRBJ2-7	ASSLMTGTIAYEQY
TRBV19	NA	TRBJ2-3	ASSPAGSTDTQY
TRBV28	NA	TRBJ2-3	ASSLQTDTQY
TRBV4-1	TRBD2	TRBJ2-7	ASSQDTKNSGRPYEQY
TRBV7-8	NA	TRBJ1-1	ASSLLGGSNTEAF
TRBV29-1	NA	TRBJ1-1	SVEAYKGDTEAF
TRBV5-5	TRBD1	TRBJ2-7	ASRAPGQGGYEQY
TRBV30	NA	TRBJ2-7	AWTPGRPTYEQY
TRBV30	TRBD1	TRBJ1-2	ASQGGGYGYT
TRBV6-1	NA	TRBJ1-3	ASSATFSGNTIY
TRBV28	NA	TRBJ1-5	ASSPGGWSQPQH
TRBV28	NA	TRBJ1-3	ASSSGGTSGNTIY
TRBV10-3	NA	TRBJ1-1	AISESGRNTEAF
TRBV30	TRBD2	TRBJ2-5	AWSYSGGRETQY
TRBV6-1	TRBD1	TRBJ2-7	ASTPEDRVSYEQY
TRBV7-2	NA	TRBJ1-1	ASSLASPAEAF
TRBV11-1	TRBD2	TRBJ2-3	ASSQMRSGGSTDTQY
TRBV18	NA	TRBJ2-5	ASSLRRGETQY
TRBV2	TRBD2	TRBJ2-3	ASMRASGGTDTQY
TRBV30	TRBD1	TRBJ2-7	AWSGLTGEAQY
TRBV6-5	TRBD1	TRBJ2-7	ASSETGTGNYEQY
TRBV7-2	NA	TRBJ2-3	ASSLDTDTQY
TRBV5-1	NA	TRBJ2-5	ASSPSGETQY